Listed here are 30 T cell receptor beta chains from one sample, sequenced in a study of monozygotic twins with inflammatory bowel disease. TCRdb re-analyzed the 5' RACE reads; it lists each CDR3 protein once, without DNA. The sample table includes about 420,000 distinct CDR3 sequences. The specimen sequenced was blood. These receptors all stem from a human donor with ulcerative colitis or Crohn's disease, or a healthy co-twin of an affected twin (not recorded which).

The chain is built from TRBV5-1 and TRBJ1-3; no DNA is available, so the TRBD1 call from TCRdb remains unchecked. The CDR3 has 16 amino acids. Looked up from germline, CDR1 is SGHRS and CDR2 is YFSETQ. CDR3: CASSLPGQGSGNTIYF. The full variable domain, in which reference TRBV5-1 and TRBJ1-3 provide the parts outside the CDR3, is KAGVTQTPRYLIKTRGQQVTLSCSPISGHRSVSWYQQTPGQGLQFLFEYFSETQRNKGNFPGRFSGRQFSNSRSEMNVSTLELGDSALYLCASSLPGQGSGNTIYFGEGSWLTVV.

The CDR3: CASSSGTSGSGIEQFF. The chain carries TRBV28 and TRBJ2-1; TCRdb's D call, TRBD2, is unchecked because there is no DNA. The CDR3 runs to 16 residues. Germline V gene data show CDR1 as MDHEN and CDR2 as SYDVKM.

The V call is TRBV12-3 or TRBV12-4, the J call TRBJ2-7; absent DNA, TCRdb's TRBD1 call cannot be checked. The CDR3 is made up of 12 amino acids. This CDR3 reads CASSPRRGEQYF.

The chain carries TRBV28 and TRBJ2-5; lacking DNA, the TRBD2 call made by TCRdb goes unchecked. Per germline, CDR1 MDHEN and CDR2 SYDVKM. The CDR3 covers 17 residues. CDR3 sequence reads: CASNYPSGRGIQETQYF.

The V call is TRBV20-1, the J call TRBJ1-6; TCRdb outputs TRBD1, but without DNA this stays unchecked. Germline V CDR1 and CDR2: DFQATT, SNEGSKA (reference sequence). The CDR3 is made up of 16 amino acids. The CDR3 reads CSARARDRSYNSPLHF.

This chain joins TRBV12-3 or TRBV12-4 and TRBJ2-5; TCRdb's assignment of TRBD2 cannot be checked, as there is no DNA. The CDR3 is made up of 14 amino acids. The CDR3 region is CASSFDAGQETQYF.

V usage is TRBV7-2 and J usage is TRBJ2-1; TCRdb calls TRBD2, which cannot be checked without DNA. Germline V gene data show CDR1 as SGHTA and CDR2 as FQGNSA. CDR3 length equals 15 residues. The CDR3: CASSPGRGRNNEQFF.

This CDR3 reads CASRRGAFGANVLTF. V usage is TRBV11-2 and J usage is TRBJ2-6; absent DNA, TCRdb's TRBD2 call cannot be checked. CDR3 length: 15 amino acids. CDR1 and CDR2 (germline): SGHAT, FQNNGV.

CDR3: CASSLGTHSNQPQHF. The gene calls are TRBV5-1 and TRBJ1-5; the TCRdb D gene call, TRBD1, has no DNA to confirm it. Per the germline V gene, CDR1 is SGHRS and CDR2 is YFSETQ. This CDR3 contains 15 residues.

CDR3 protein: CASSLGSFNGFF. The rearrangement uses TRBV13 and TRBJ2-1. CDR1 and CDR2 from the germline V gene are PRHDT and FYEKMQ (reference sequence). CDR3 length: 12 amino acids.

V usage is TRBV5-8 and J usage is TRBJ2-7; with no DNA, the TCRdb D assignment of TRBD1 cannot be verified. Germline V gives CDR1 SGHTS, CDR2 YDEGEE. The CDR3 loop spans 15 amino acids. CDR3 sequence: CASSLGTGLTYEQYF.

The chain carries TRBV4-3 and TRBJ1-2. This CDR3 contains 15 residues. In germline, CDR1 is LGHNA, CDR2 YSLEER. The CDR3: CASSQSKVGSYGYTF.

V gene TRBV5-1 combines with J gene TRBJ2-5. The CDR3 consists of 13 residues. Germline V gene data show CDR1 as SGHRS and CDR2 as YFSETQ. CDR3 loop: CASSVFLGETQYF.

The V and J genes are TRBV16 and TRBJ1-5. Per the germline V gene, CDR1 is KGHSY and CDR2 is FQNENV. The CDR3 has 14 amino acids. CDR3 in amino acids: CASSPSRVLEPQHF.

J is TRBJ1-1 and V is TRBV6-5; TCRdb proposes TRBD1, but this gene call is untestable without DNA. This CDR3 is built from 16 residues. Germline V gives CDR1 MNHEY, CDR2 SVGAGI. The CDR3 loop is CASSYSSNRGTTEAFF.

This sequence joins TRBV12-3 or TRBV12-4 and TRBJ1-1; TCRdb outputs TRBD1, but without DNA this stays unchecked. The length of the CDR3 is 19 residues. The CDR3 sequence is CASSFRAGTGNTPNTEAFF.

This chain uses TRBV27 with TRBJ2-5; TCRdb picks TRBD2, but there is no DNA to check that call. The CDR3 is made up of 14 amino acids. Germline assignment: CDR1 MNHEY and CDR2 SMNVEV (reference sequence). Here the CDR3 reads CASRRPGPQETQYF.

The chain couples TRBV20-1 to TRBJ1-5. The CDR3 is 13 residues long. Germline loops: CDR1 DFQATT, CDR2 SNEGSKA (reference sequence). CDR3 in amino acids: CSAFGDSNQPQHF.

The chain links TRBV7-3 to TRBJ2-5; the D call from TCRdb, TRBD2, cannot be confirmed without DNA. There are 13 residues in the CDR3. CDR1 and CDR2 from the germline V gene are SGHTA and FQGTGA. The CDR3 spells CASGGGVQETQYF.

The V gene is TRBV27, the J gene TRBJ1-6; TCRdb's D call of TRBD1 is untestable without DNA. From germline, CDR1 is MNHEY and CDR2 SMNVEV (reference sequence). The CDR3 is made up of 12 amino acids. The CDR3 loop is CASRTPGSPLHF.

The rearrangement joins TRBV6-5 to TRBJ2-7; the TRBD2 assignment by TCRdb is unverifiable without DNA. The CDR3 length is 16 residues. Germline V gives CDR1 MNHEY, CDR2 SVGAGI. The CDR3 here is CASSYSLAPSSYEQYF.

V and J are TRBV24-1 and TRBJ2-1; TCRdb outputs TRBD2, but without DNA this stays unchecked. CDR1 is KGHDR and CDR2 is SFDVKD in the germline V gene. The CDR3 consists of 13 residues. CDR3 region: CATSDAAGPEQFF.

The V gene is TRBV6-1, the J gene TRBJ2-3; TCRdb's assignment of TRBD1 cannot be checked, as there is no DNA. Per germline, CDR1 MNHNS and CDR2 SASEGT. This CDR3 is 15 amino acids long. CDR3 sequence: CASNPTGGNTDTQYF.

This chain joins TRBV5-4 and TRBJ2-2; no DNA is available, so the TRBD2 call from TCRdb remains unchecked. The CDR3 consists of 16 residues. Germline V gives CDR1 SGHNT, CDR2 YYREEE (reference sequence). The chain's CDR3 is CASSLGSGRDTGELFF.

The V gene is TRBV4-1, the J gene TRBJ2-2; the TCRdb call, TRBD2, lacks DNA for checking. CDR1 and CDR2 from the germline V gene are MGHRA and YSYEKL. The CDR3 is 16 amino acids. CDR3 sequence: CASNPLAGGTTGELFF.

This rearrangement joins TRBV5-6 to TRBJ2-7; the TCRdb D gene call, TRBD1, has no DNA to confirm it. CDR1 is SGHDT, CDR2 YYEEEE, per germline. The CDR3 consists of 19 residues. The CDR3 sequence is CASSRLWGQTSGGPYEQYF. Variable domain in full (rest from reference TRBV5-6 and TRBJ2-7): DAGVTQSPTHLIKTRGQQVTLRCSPKSGHDTVSWYQQALGQGPQFIFQYYEEEERQRGNFPDRFSGHQFPNYSSELNVNALLLGDSALYLCASSRLWGQTSGGPYEQYFGPGTRLTVT.

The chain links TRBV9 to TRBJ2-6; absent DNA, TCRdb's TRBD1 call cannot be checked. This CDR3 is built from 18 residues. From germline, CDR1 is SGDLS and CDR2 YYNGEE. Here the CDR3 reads CASSAGTGGASGANVLTF.

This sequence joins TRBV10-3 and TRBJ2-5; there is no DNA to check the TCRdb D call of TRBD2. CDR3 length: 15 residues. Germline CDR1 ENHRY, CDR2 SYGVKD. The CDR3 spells CAISDYSGSMETQYF.

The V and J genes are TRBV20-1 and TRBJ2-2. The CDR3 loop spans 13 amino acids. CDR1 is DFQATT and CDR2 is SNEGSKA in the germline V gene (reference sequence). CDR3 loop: CSAARSFTGELFF.

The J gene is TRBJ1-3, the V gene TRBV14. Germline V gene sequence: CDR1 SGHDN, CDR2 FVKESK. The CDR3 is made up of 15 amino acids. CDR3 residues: CASSQGSYSGNTIYF.